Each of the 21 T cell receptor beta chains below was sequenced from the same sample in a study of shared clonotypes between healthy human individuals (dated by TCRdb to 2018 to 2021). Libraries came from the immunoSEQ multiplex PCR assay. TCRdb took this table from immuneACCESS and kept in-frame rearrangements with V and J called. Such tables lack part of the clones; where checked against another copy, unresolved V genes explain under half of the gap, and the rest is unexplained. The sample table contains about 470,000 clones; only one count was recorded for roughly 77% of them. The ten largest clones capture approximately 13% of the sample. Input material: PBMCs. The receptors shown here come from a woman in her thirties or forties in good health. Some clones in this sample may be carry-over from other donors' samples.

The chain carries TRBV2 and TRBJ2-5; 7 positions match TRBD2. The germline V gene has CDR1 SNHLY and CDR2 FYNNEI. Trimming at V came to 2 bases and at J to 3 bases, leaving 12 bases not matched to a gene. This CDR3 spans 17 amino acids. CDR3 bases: TGTGCCAGCAGTGAATCGGGACTATATTCGAGTAAAGAGACCCAGTACTTC. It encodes CASSESGLYSSKETQYF.

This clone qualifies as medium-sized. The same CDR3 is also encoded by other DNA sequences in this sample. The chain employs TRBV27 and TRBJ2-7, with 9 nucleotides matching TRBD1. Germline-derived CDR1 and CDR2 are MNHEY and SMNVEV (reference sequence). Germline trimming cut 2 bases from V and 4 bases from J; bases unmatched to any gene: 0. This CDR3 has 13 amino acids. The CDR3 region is CASSLGTGYEQYF. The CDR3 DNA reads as TGTGCCAGCAGTTTAGGGACAGGGTACGAGCAGTACTTC.

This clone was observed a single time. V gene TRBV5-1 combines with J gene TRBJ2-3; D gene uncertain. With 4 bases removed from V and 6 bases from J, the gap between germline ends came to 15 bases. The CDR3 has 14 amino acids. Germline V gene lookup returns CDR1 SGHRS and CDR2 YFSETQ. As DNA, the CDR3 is TGCGCCAGCAGCACCACAGTGGGGTCTGATACGCAGTATTTT. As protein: CASSTTVGSDTQYF.

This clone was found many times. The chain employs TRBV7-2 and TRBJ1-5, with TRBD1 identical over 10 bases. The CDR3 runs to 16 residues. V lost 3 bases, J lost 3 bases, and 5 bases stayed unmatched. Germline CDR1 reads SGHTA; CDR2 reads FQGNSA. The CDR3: CASSFSTGGFNQPQHF. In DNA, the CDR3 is TGTGCCAGCAGCTTCTCGACAGGGGGCTTCAATCAGCCCCAGCATTTT.

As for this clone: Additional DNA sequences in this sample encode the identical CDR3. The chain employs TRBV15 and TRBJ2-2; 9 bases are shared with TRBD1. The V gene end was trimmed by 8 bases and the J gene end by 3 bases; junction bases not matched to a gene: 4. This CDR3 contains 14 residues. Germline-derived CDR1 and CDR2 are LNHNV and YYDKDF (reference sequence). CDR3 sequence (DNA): TGTGCCACCTCCAGGGACAGGGACACCGGGGAGCTGTTTTTT. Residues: CATSRDRDTGELFF.

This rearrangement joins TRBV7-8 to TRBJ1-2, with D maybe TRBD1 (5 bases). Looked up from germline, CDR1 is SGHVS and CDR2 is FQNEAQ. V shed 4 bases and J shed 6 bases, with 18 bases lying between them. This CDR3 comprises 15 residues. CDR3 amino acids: CASSSETEYVDGYTF. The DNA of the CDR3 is TGTGCCAGCAGCTCGGAGACAGAATACGTGGATGGCTACACCTTC.

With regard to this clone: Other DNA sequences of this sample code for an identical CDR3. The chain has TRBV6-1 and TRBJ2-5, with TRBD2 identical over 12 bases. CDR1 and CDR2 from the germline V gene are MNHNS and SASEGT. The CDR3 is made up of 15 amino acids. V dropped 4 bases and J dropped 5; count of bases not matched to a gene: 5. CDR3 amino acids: CASSGLAGGGETQYF. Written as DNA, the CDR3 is TGTGCCAGCAGTGGTCTAGCGGGAGGGGGGGAGACCCAGTACTTC.

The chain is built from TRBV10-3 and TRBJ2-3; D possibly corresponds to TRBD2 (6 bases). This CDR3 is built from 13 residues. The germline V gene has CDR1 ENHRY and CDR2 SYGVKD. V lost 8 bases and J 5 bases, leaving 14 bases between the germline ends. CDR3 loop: CAIGPGEGDTQYF. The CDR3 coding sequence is TGTGCCATCGGGCCGGGAGAGGGAGATACGCAGTATTTT.

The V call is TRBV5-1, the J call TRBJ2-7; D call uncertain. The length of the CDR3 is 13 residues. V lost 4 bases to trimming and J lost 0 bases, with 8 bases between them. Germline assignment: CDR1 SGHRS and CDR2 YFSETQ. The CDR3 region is CASSPATSYEQYF. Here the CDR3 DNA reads TGCGCCAGCAGCCCAGCGACCTCCTACGAGCAGTACTTC.

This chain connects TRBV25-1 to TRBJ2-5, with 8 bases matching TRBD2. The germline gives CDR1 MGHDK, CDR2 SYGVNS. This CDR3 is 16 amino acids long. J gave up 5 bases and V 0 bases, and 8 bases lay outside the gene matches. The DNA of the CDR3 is TGTGCCAGCAGTGAATATGGAGCGGGAGAGGTGGAGACCCAGTACTTC. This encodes CASSEYGAGEVETQYF.

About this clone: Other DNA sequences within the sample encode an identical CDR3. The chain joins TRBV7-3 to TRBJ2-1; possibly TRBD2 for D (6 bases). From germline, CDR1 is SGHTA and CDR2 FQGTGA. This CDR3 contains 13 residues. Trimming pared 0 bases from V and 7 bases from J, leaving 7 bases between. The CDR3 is CASSLTTRNEQFF. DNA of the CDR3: TGTGCCAGCAGCTTAACGACTAGAAATGAGCAGTTCTTC.

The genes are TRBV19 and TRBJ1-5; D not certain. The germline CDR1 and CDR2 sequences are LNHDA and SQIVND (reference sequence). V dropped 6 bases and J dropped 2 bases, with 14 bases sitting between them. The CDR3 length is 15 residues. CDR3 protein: CASSPPGKGNQPQHF. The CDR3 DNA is TGTGCCAGTAGCCCCCCGGGGAAAGGCAATCAGCCCCAGCATTTT.

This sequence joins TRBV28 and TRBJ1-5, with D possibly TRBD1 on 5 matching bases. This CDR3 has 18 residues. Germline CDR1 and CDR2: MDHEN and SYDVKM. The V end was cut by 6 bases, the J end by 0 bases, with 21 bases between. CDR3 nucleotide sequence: TGTGCCAGCAGCCAAATCCGGACGGGGGAATATAGCAATCAGCCCCAGCATTTT. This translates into CASSQIRTGEYSNQPQHF.

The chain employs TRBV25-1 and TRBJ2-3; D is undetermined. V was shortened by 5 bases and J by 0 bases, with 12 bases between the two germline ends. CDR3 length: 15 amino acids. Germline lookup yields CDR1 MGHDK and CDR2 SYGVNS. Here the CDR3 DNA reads TGTGCCAGCAGTAGGCTCCTTTCTAGCACAGATACGCAGTATTTT. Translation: CASSRLLSSTDTQYF. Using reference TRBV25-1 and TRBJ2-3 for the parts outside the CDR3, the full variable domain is EADIYQTPRYLVIGTGKKITLECSQTMGHDKMYWYQQDPGMELHLIHYSYGVNSTEKGDLSSESTVSRIRTEHFPLTLESARPSHTSQYLCASSRLLSSTDTQYFGPGTRLTVL.

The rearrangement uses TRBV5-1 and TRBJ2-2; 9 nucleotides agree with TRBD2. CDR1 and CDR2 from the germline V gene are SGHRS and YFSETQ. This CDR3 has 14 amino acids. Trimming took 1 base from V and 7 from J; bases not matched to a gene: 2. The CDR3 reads CASSLTSGYGELFF. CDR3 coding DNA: TGCGCCAGCAGCTTGACTAGCGGGTACGGGGAGCTGTTTTTT.

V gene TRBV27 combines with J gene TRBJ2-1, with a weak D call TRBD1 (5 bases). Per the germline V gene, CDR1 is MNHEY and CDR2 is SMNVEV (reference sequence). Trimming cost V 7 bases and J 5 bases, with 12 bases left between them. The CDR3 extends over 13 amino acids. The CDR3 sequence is CASTTTGNNEQFF. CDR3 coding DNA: TGTGCCAGCACCACTACAGGAAACAATGAGCAGTTCTTC.

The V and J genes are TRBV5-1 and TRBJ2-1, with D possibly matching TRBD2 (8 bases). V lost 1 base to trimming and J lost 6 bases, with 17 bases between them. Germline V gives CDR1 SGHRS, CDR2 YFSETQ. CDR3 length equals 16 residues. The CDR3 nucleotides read TGCGCCAGCAGCTTGCGGACTAGCTCAGGGGGCAATGAGCAGTTCTTC. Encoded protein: CASSLRTSSGGNEQFF.

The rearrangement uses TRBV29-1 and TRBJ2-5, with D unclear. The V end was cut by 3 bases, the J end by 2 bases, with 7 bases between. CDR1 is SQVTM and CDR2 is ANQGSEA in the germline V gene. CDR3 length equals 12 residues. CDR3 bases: TGCAGCGTTGAGCTCCAACAAGAGACCCAGTACTTC. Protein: CSVELQQETQYF.

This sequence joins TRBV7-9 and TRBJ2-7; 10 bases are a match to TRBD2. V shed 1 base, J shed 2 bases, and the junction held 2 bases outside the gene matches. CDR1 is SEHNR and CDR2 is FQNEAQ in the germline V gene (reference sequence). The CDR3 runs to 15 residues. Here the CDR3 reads CASSLDLAGAYEQYF. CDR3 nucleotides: TGTGCCAGCAGCTTAGATCTAGCGGGGGCCTACGAGCAGTACTTC.

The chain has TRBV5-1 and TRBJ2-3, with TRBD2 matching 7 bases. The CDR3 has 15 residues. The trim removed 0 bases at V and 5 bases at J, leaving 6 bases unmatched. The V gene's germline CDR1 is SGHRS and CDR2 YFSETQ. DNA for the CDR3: TGCGCCAGCAGCTTGGTTGCGGGAGCAGGAGATACGCAGTATTTT. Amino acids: CASSLVAGAGDTQYF.

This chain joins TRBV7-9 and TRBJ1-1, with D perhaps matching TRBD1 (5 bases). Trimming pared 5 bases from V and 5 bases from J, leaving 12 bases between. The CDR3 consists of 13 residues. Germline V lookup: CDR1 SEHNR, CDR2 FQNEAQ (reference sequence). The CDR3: CASSLSSGTEAFF. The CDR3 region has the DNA TGTGCCAGCAGCCTTAGCTCAGGGACTGAAGCTTTCTTT.